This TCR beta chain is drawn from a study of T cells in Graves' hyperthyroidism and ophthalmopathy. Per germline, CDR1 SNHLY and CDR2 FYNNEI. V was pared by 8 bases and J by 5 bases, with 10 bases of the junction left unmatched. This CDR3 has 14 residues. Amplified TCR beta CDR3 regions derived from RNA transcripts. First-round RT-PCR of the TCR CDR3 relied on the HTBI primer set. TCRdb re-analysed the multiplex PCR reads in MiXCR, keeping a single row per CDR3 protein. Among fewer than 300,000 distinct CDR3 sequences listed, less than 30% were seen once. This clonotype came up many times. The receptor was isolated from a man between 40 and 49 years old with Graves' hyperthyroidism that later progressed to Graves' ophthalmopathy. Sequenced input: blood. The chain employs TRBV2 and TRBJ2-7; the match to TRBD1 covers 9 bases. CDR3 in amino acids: CASAPGQGSNEQYF. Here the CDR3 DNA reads TGTGCCAGCGCCCCGGGACAGGGTTCGAACGAGCAGTACTTC.